The 27 T cell receptor beta chains below all came from one sample that was sequenced in a study of blood T cell repertoires in COVID-19. Assay used: immunoSEQ multiplex PCR; TCRdb lists only in-frame clones, some missing. The repertoire holds some 140,000 clones, with around 79% as singletons. Sequenced: peripheral blood. The receptors stem from a man aged 55 to 70 with acute or convalescent COVID-19.

With regard to this clone: A far more abundant clone sits one base away, making this likely a read error. The chain joins TRBV7-9 to TRBJ2-2, with 9 bases lining up with TRBD2. The CDR3 has 16 amino acids. CDR1 and CDR2 (germline): SEHNR, FQNEAQ (reference sequence). V was pared by 5 bases and J by 9 bases, with 13 bases of the junction left unmatched. The CDR3, as DNA: TGTGCCAGCAGCCCCCGTTGGCGGGAGGGCCCTAGGGAGCTGTTTTTT. This encodes CASSPRWREGPRELFF.

As regards this clone: One junction end does not reproduce the germline sequence, and a read error may be involved. The rearrangement joins TRBV5-6 to TRBJ1-2; 10 bases are a match to TRBD1. The V gene's germline CDR1 is SGHDT and CDR2 YYEEEE. The CDR3 runs 16 residues. This CDR3 is CASNLSPTGGSYGYTF. The CDR3 region has the DNA TGTGCCAGCAACTTGAGTCCGACAGGGGGCAGCTATGGCTACACCTTC.

The gene calls are TRBV5-4 and TRBJ1-2; D remains ambiguous. V lost 0 bases to trimming and J lost 6 bases, with 6 bases between them. The CDR3 totals 12 residues. In germline, CDR1 is SGHNT, CDR2 YYREEE (reference sequence). This CDR3 reads CASSLGQDGYTF. The DNA of the CDR3 is TGTGCCAGCAGCTTGGGTCAGGATGGCTACACCTTC.

The chain links TRBV5-1 to TRBJ2-7; D unclear. This CDR3 region has 13 residues. Germline lookup yields CDR1 SGHRS and CDR2 YFSETQ. Trimming took 3 bases from V and 0 from J, leaving 7 bases between them. The CDR3 coding sequence is TGCGCCAGCAGCTCTGAGGTCTCCTACGAGCAGTACTTC. Its protein is CASSSEVSYEQYF.

This sequence joins TRBV28 and TRBJ2-5; 8 positions match TRBD1. With 5 bases clipped from V and 3 bases from J, the junction kept 8 bases outside the gene matches. The germline gives CDR1 MDHEN, CDR2 SYDVKM. CDR3 length: 15 residues. Written as DNA, the CDR3 is TGTGCCAGCAGTCCCTACCGACAGGGGAAAGAGACCCAGTACTTC. Amino acids: CASSPYRQGKETQYF.

The J gene is TRBJ2-7, the V gene TRBV18, with D perhaps TRBD2 (5 bases). This CDR3 contains 13 residues. CDR1 is KGHSH, CDR2 LQKENI, per germline. Trimming stripped 5 bases from V and 3 bases from J, with 11 bases between. Written as DNA, the CDR3 is TGTGCCAGCTCATCCGGAGGAGACTACGAGCAGTACTTC. As protein: CASSSGGDYEQYF. The variable domain in full, completed from reference TRBV18 and TRBJ2-7, reads NAGVMQNPRHLVRRRGQEARLRCSPMKGHSHVYWYRQLPEEGLKFMVYLQKENIIDESGMPKERFSAEFPKEGPSILRIQQVVRGDSAAYFCASSSGGDYEQYFGPGTRLTVT.

The rearrangement links TRBV7-8 to TRBJ2-5, with 9 bases lining up with TRBD1. With 5 bases clipped from V and 0 bases from J, the junction kept 1 base outside the gene matches. CDR3 length equals 14 residues. The germline gives CDR1 SGHVS, CDR2 FQNEAQ. This CDR3 reads CASSGDRDQETQYF. The CDR3 coding sequence is TGTGCCAGCAGCGGGGACAGGGACCAAGAGACCCAGTACTTC. Drawing the rest from reference TRBV7-8 and TRBJ2-5, the complete variable domain is GAGVSQSPRYKVAKRGQDVALRCDPISGHVSLFWYQQALGQGPEFLTYFQNEAQLDKSGLPSDRFFAERPEGSVSTLKIQRTQQEDSAVYLCASSGDRDQETQYFGPGTRLLVL.

The genes are TRBV5-1 and TRBJ2-6; TRBD1 aligns across 9 bases. V was pared by 4 bases and J by 4 bases, with 6 bases of the junction left unmatched. The CDR3 runs 16 residues. Germline V gene data show CDR1 as SGHRS and CDR2 as YFSETQ. CDR3 DNA: TGCGCCAGCAGCGGCCGGGACAGGGTAGGGGCCAACGTCCTGACTTTC. Protein sequence: CASSGRDRVGANVLTF.

V and J are TRBV5-1 and TRBJ2-3; a weak D match, TRBD1 (6 bases). CDR3 length: 15 amino acids. V lost 1 base and J lost 3, with 12 bases in between. CDR1 and CDR2 (germline): SGHRS, YFSETQ. In nucleotides, the CDR3 is TGCGCCAGCAGCTTGTATTCAGGGGATACAGATACGCAGTATTTT. The encoded protein is CASSLYSGDTDTQYF.

The rearrangement joins TRBV7-9 to TRBJ2-5; no definite D call. This CDR3 spans 15 amino acids. Trimming removed 5 bases from V and 5 bases from J, with 18 bases in between. CDR1 is SEHNR and CDR2 is FQNEAQ in the germline V gene (reference sequence). The CDR3 reads CASSPRRSFRETQYF. CDR3 bases: TGTGCCAGCAGCCCGAGAAGGAGTTTTCGGGAGACCCAGTACTTC.

The V gene is TRBV4-2, the J gene TRBJ2-7, with D possibly matching TRBD1 (5 bases). The CDR3 has 16 amino acids. Trimming left V 0 bases short and J 0 bases short, with 12 bases between. Germline lookup yields CDR1 LGHNA and CDR2 YNFKEQ. This CDR3 reads CASSQDRGSLSYEQYF. The CDR3 DNA sequence: TGTGCCAGCAGCCAAGATAGGGGTAGTCTCTCCTACGAGCAGTACTTC.

This clone was counted only a few times. The V gene is TRBV9, the J gene TRBJ2-5; D is undetermined. Germline V gene sequence: CDR1 SGDLS, CDR2 YYNGEE. The V gene lost 4 bases and the J gene lost 5 bases, with 15 bases spanning the gap. This CDR3 has 14 amino acids. CDR3 sequence (DNA): TGTGCCAGCAGCCCCTACGTAGAGGCGGAGACCCAGTACTTC. Its protein is CASSPYVEAETQYF.

This clone was picked up a small number of times. The V gene is TRBV4-1, the J gene TRBJ2-4, with 8 bases matching TRBD1. The CDR3 contains 19 residues. V dropped 0 bases and J dropped 9; count of bases not matched to a gene: 19. Germline V CDR1 and CDR2: MGHRA, YSYEKL. The CDR3 DNA reads TGCGCCAGCAGCCAAGAACCTCCAGGGGGCCTAAATAAATATGGCATTCAGTACTTC. Translation: CASSQEPPGGLNKYGIQYF.

V and J are TRBV3-1 (or the pseudogene TRBV3-2) and TRBJ1-2, with 9 nucleotides matching TRBD1. The germline CDR1 and CDR2 sequences are LGHDT and YNNKEL (reference sequence). With 4 bases clipped from V and 5 bases from J, the junction kept 8 bases outside the gene matches. The CDR3 length is 15 residues. CDR3 DNA sequence: TGTGCCAGCAGCCCAAGTACAGGGGGCGTATATGGCTACACCTTC. Protein sequence: CASSPSTGGVYGYTF.

This chain joins TRBV7-8 and TRBJ1-3; D call uncertain. Trimming pared 1 base from V and 6 bases from J, leaving 7 bases between. This CDR3 is built from 13 residues. The germline V gene has CDR1 SGHVS and CDR2 FQNEAQ. The CDR3 spells CASSLGRLNTIYF. In DNA, the CDR3 is TGTGCCAGCAGCTTAGGGCGGCTAAACACCATATATTTT.

The J gene is TRBJ2-4, the V gene TRBV15, with 8 nucleotides matching TRBD2. The CDR3 sequence is 15 residues long. J was trimmed by 6 bases and V by 0 bases; bases with no gene match: 4. The V gene's germline CDR1 is LNHNV and CDR2 YYDKDF (reference sequence). The DNA of the CDR3 is TGTGCCACCAGCAGAGAGGGCGGGGGGAGAAACATTCAGTACTTC. It specifies CATSREGGGRNIQYF.

J is TRBJ2-2 and V is TRBV6-5; maybe TRBD2 (6 bases). The V gene's germline CDR1 is MNHEY and CDR2 SVGAGI. The CDR3 length is 15 residues. The V and J ends lost 1 base and 5 bases respectively, with 11 bases between them. CDR3 amino acids: CASSYYGSGTGELFF. DNA of the CDR3: TGTGCCAGCAGTTACTACGGGAGTGGGACCGGGGAGCTGTTTTTT.

This clone was counted only a few times. The CDR3 region has the DNA TGTGCCAGCAGCTTCGGGGCCTTAGCGGCCTTGAACACCGGGGAGCTGTTTTTT. It yields the protein CASSFGALAALNTGELFF. The chain joins TRBV7-2 to TRBJ2-2; D possibly corresponds to TRBD2 (6 bases). The CDR3 has 18 amino acids. The V gene's germline CDR1 is SGHTA and CDR2 FQGNSA. V shed 3 bases and J shed 1 base, with 18 bases lying between them.

The CDR3 protein is CASSLGADTRDEQFF. The DNA for the CDR3 is TGTGCCAGCAGCTTAGGGGCGGACACTCGGGATGAGCAGTTCTTC. V is TRBV11-3 and J is TRBJ2-1; D might be TRBD1 (5 bases). Per the germline V gene, CDR1 is SGHNT and CDR2 is YENEEA. The CDR3 covers 15 residues. Deletions cut 1 base from V and 8 bases from J, with 15 bases between.

The sample holds a few counts of this clone. This chain links TRBV10-3 with TRBJ1-6; 9 bases are a match to TRBD1. The germline CDR1 and CDR2 sequences are ENHRY and SYGVKD. V lost 11 bases, J lost 14 bases, and 16 bases stayed unmatched. The CDR3 extends over 14 amino acids. The CDR3 DNA follows: TGTGCCGCCTACTCCGGGACAGGGCTCCCCGCCCTCCACTTT. Its protein product is CAAYSGTGLPALHF.

The V call is TRBV6-2 or TRBV6-3, the J call TRBJ1-5; D call uncertain. Germline lookup yields CDR1 MNHEY and CDR2 SVGEGT. The CDR3 is 11 residues long. The V end was cut by 4 bases, the J end by 9 bases, with 7 bases between. The CDR3 loop is CASSSLGPQHF. CDR3 nucleotide sequence: TGTGCCAGCAGTTCCCTCGGGCCCCAGCATTTT.

The sample holds one count of this clone. The chain links TRBV5-1 to TRBJ2-3; 12 bases map to TRBD2. Looked up from germline, CDR1 is SGHRS and CDR2 is YFSETQ. Trimming took 1 base from V and 3 from J; bases not matched to a gene: 3. The CDR3 totals 16 residues. CDR3 region: CASSLTGTSGTDTQYF. The DNA of the CDR3 is TGCGCCAGCAGCTTGACCGGGACTAGCGGGACAGATACGCAGTATTTT.

V gene TRBV5-1 combines with J gene TRBJ1-2, with 12 bases identical to TRBD1. V lost 0 bases and J lost 6; bases outside the gene matches: 6. This CDR3 comprises 16 residues. Germline V gene data show CDR1 as SGHRS and CDR2 as YFSETQ. The CDR3 spells CASSLATGTGGNGYTF. CDR3 coding DNA: TGCGCCAGCAGCTTGGCAACCGGGACAGGGGGCAATGGCTACACCTTC. Looking up the rest from reference TRBV5-1 and TRBJ1-2 gives the full variable domain: KAGVTQTPRYLIKTRGQQVTLSCSPISGHRSVSWYQQTPGQGLQFLFEYFSETQRNKGNFPGRFSGRQFSNSRSEMNVSTLELGDSALYLCASSLATGTGGNGYTFGSGTRLTVV.

This sequence joins TRBV7-3 and TRBJ2-2; D is ambiguous. The CDR3 consists of 13 residues. Germline-derived CDR1 and CDR2 are SGHTA and FQGTGA. V lost 6 bases and J 4 bases, leaving 9 bases between the germline ends. The CDR3 DNA reads TGTGCCAGCAGGCCTCCTACCACCGGGGAGCTGTTTTTT. Encoded protein: CASRPPTTGELFF. Complete variable domain (other parts from reference TRBV7-3 and TRBJ2-2): GAGVSQTPSNKVTEKGKYVELRCDPISGHTALYWYRQSLGQGPEFLIYFQGTGAADDSGLPNDRFFAVRPEGSVSTLKIQRTERGDSAVYLCASRPPTTGELFFGEGSRLTVL.

This clone was observed a single time. The rearrangement links TRBV7-2 to TRBJ2-2; TRBD2 might be the D (5 bases). V lost 5 bases and J 5 bases, leaving 15 bases between the germline ends. The CDR3 is made up of 15 amino acids. The germline V gene has CDR1 SGHTA and CDR2 FQGNSA. The CDR3 DNA follows: TGTGCCAGCAGCAGAGAAGGACTTTGGACCGGGGAGCTGTTTTTT. This sequence encodes CASSREGLWTGELFF.

This sequence joins TRBV28 and TRBJ1-2, with D unclear. V was clipped by 5 bases and J by 3 bases, with 7 bases between them. Germline V lookup: CDR1 MDHEN, CDR2 SYDVKM. This CDR3 has 12 amino acids. The CDR3 nucleotides are TGTGCCAGCAGTAACAGCTACTATGGCTACACCTTC. Residues: CASSNSYYGYTF.

The genes are TRBV28 and TRBJ2-7; D possibly corresponds to TRBD2 (5 bases). The CDR3 totals 15 residues. CDR1 is MDHEN and CDR2 is SYDVKM in the germline V gene. V lost 4 bases and J lost 1, with 14 bases in between. The CDR3 sequence: CASSSQGLGSYEQYF. For the CDR3, the DNA is TGTGCCAGCAGTTCCCAAGGACTGGGATCCTACGAGCAGTACTTC.